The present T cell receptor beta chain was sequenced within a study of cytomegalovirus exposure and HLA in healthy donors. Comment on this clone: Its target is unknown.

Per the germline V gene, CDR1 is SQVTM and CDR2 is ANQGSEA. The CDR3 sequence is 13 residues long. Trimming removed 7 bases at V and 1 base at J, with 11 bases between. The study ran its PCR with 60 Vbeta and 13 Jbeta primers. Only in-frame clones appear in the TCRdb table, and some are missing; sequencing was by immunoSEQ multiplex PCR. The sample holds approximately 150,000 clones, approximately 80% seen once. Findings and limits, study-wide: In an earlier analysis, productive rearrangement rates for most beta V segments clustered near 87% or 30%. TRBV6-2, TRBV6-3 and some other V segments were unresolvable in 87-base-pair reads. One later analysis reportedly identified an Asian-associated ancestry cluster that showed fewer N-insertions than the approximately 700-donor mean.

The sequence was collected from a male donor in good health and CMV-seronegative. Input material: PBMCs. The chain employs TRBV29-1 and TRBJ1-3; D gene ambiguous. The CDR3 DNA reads TGCAGCGGCCGAGCTCCTTCTGGAAACACCATATATTTT. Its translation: CSGRAPSGNTIYF.